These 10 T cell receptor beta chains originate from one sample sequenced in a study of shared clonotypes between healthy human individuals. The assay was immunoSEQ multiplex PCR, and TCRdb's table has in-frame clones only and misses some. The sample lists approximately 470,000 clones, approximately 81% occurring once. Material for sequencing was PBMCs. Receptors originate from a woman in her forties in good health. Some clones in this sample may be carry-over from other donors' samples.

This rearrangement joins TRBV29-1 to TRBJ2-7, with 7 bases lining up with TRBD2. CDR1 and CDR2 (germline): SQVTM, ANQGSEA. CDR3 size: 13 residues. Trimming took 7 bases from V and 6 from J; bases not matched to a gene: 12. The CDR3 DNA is TGCAGCGCCCGTTTGGCGGGAGTCTTCGAGCAGTACTTC. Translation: CSARLAGVFEQYF.

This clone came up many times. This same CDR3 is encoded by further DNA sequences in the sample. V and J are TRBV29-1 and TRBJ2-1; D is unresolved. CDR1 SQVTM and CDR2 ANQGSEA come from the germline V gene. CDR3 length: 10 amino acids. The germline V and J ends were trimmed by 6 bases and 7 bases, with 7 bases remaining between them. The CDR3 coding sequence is TGCAGCGTCCTAGGGAATGAGCAGTTCTTC. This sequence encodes CSVLGNEQFF.

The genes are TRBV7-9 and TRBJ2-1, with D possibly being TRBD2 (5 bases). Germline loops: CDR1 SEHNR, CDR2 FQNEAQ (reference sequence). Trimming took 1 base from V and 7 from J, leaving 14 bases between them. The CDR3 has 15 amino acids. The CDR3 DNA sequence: TGTGCCAGCAGCTTAGGATCCCCGGGGTGGAATGAGCAGTTCTTC. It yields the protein CASSLGSPGWNEQFF. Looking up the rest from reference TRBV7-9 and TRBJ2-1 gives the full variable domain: DTGVSQNPRHKITKRGQNVTFRCDPISEHNRLYWYRQTLGQGPEFLTYFQNEAQLEKSRLLSDRFSAERPKGSFSTLEIQRTEQGDSAMYLCASSLGSPGWNEQFFGPGTRLTVL.

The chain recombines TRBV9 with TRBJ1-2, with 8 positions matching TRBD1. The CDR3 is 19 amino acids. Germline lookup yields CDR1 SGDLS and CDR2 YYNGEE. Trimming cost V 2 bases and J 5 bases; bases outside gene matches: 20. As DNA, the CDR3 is TGTGCCAGCAGCGTGCACCGGGACAGGAGGGTGGCTTGGTTTTATGGCTACACCTTC. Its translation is CASSVHRDRRVAWFYGYTF.

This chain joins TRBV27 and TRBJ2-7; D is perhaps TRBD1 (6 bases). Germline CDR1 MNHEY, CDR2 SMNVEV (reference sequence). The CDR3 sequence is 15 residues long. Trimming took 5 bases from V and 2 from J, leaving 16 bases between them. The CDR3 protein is CASSPQGPLPYEQYF. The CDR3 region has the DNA TGTGCCAGCAGTCCACAGGGCCCATTACCCTACGAGCAGTACTTC.

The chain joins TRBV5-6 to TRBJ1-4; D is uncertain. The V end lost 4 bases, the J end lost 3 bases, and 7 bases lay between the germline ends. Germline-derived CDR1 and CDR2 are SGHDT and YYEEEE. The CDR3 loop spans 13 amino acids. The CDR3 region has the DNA TGTGCCAGCAGCCTTGATCCTAATGAAAAACTGTTTTTT. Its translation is CASSLDPNEKLFF.

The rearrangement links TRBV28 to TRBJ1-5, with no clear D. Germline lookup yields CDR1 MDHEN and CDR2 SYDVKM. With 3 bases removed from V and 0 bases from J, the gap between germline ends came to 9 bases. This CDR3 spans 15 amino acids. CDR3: CASSFTGVSNQPQHF. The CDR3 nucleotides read TGTGCCAGCAGTTTTACGGGAGTTAGCAATCAGCCCCAGCATTTT. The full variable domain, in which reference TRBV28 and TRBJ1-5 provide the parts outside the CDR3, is DVKVTQSSRYLVKRTGEKVFLECVQDMDHENMFWYRQDPGLGLRLIYFSYDVKMKEKGDIPEGYSVSREKKERFSLILESASTNQTSMYLCASSFTGVSNQPQHFGDGTRLSIL.

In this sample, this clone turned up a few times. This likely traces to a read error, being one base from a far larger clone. This CDR3 is CASSQGDAHTNTEAFF. CDR3 coding DNA: TGTGCCAGCAGCCAAGGGGACGCTCACACCAACACTGAAGCTTTCTTT. The chain uses TRBV4-2 and TRBJ1-1; maybe TRBD1 (5 bases). The CDR3 sequence is 16 residues long. V shed 1 base and J shed 2 bases, with 14 bases lying between them. The germline V gene has CDR1 LGHNA and CDR2 YNFKEQ.

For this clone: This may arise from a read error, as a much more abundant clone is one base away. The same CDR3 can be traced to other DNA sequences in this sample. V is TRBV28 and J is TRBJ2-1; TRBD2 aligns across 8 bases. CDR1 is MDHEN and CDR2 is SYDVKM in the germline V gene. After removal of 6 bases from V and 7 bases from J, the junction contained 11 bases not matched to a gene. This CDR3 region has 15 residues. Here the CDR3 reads CASSHPRGGQNEQFF. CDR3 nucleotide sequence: TGTGCCAGCAGCCACCCTCGGGGGGGCCAGAATGAGCAGTTCTTC.

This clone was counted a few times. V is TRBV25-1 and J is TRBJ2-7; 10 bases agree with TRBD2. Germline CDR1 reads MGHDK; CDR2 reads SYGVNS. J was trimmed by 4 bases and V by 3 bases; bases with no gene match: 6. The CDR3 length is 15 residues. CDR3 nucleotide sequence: TGTGCCAGCAGTGATCCTAGCGGGAGTATATACGAGCAGTACTTC. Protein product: CASSDPSGSIYEQYF.